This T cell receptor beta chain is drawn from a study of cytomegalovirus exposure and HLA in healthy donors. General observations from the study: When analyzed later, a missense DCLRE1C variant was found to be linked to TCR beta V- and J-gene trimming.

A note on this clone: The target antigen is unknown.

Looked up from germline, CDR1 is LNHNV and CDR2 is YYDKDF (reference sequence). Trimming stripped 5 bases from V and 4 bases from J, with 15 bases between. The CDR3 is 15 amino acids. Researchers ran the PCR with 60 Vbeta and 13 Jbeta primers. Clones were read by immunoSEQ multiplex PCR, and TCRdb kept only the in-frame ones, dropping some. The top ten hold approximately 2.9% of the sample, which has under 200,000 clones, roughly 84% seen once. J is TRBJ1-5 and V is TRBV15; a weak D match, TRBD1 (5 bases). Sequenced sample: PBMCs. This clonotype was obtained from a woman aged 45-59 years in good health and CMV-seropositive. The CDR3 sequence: CATSGGTAVNQPQHF. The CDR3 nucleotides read TGTGCCACCAGCGGGGGGACGGCAGTTAATCAGCCCCAGCATTTT.